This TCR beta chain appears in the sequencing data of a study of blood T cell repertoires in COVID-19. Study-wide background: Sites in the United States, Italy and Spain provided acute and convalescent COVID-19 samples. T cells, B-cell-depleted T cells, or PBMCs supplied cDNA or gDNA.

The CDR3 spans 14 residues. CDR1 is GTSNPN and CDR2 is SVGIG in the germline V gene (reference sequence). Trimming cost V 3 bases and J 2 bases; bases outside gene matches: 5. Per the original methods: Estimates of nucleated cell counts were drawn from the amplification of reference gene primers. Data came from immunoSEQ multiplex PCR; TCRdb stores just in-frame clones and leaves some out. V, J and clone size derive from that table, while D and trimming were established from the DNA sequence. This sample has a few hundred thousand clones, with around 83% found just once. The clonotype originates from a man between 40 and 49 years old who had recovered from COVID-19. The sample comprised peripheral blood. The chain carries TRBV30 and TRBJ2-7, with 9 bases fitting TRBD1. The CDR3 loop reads CAWSPGQGPYEQYF. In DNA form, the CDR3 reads TGTGCCTGGAGCCCTGGACAGGGGCCCTACGAGCAGTACTTC.